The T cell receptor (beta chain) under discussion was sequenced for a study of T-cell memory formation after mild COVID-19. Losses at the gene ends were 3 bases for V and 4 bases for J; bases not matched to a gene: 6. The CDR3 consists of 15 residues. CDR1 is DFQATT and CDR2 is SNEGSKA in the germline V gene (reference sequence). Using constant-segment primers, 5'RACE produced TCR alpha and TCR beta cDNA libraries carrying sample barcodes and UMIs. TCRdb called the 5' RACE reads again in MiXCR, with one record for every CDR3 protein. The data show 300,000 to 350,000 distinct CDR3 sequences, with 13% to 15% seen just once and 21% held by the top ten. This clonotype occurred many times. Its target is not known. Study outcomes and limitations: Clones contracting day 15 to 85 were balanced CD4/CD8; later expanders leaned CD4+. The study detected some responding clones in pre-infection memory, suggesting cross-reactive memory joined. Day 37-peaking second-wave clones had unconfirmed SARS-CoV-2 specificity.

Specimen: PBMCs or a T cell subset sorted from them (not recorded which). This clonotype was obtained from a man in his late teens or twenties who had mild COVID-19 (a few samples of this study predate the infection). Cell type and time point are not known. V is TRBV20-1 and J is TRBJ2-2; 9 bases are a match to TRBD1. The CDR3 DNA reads TGCAGTGCTAGCTGGGACAGGGAGTTCACCGGGGAGCTGTTTTTT. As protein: CSASWDREFTGELFF.